These 4 T cell receptor beta chains originate from one sample sequenced in a study of CD8 T cells in Susac syndrome. cDNA came from around 0.54 to 1 ug RNA primed by random hexamers. TCRdb ran MiXCR on the immunoSEQ multiplex PCR reads and lists one entry per CDR3 protein. The table records under 80,000 distinct CDR3 sequences, roughly 91% of them present only once. The source material was CD4+ T cells from PBMCs. Receptor source: a human donor with Susac syndrome.

The chain has TRBV28 and TRBJ2-4; unclear D gene. This CDR3 is 12 amino acids long. Trimming removed 5 bases from V and 4 bases from J, with 6 bases in between. Germline CDR1 is MDHEN and CDR2 is SYDVKM. The CDR3 DNA reads as TGTGCCAGCAGTCTACAGAAAAACATTCAGTACTTC. This gives the protein CASSLQKNIQYF. The variable domain in full, completed from reference TRBV28 and TRBJ2-4, reads DVKVTQSSRYLVKRTGEKVFLECVQDMDHENMFWYRQDPGLGLRLIYFSYDVKMKEKGDIPEGYSVSREKKERFSLILESASTNQTSMYLCASSLQKNIQYFGAGTRLSVL.

The chain employs TRBV6-2 or TRBV6-3 and TRBJ1-5, with a weak D call TRBD1 (6 bases). The ends were cut back, 2 bases at V and 6 bases at J, with 11 bases in the middle. The CDR3 loop spans 14 amino acids. The germline CDR1 and CDR2 sequences are MNHEY and SVGEGT. The CDR3 DNA reads TGTGCCAGCAGTTACGACAGGCACATTCAGCCCCAGCATTTT. Translation gives CASSYDRHIQPQHF.

This clonotype appeared once. V usage is TRBV9 and J usage is TRBJ2-3; maybe TRBD2 (5 bases). V lost 9 bases and J lost 5, with 22 bases in between. Germline-derived CDR1 and CDR2 are SGDLS and YYNGEE. This CDR3 is 15 amino acids long. CDR3 in amino acids: CATPVEGRTVDTQYF. CDR3 nucleotides: TGTGCCACCCCTGTAGAGGGCAGAACCGTAGATACGCAGTATTTT.

The genes are TRBV18 and TRBJ1-5; D unresolved. The length of the CDR3 is 16 residues. V shed 0 bases and J shed 0 bases, with 9 bases lying between them. Germline V gene sequence: CDR1 KGHSH, CDR2 LQKENI. CDR3 region: CASSPPGRNSNQPQHF. CDR3 in DNA: TGTGCCAGCTCACCACCAGGGAGAAATAGCAATCAGCCCCAGCATTTT.